Sequencing of this T cell receptor beta chain was carried out in a study of OX40 agonist ivuxolimab in advanced cancers. Overall study: Males comprised 70% to 85% of the group, whose mean age was approximately 60 years (range roughly 20 to 85). Partial responses, seen in three patients, involved one hepatocellular carcinoma and two cutaneous melanomas.

Data came from immunoSEQ multiplex PCR; TCRdb stores just in-frame clones and leaves some out. Of some 15,000 clones listed, 85% to 95% are singletons. Germline V gene data show CDR1 as SQVTM and CDR2 as ANQGSEA. The CDR3 length is 15 residues. The sequence was collected from an adult with an advanced solid tumor such as melanoma, head and neck, liver or kidney cancer. The rearrangement uses TRBV29-1 and TRBJ2-7; 7 bases line up with TRBD2. The specimen was CD4+ or CD8+ T cells sorted from blood, collected in a trial of the OX40 agonist ivuxolimab. The CDR3 coding sequence is TGCAGTTTTATATCCGGGGGGAGTAGCTCCTACGAGCAGTACTTC. Its protein product is CSFISGGSSSYEQYF.